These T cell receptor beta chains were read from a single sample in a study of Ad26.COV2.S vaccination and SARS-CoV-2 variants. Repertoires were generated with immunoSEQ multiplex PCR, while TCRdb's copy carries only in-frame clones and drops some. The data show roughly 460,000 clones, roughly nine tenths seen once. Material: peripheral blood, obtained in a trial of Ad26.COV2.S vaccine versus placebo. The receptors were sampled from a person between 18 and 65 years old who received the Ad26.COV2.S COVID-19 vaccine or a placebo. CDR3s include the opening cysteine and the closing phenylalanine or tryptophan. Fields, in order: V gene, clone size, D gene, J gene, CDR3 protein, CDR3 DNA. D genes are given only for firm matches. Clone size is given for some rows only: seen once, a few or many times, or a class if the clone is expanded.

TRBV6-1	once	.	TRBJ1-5	CASSEWGFGNQPQHF	TGTGCCAGCAGTGAATGGGGTTTCGGCAATCAGCCCCAGCATTTT
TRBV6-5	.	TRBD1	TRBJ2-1	CASSYSAGTGYNEQFF	TGTGCCAGCAGTTACTCTGCCGGGACAGGGTACAATGAGCAGTTCTTC
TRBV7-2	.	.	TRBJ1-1	CASSLVAENTEAFF	TGTGCCAGCAGCTTAGTGGCGGAGAACACTGAAGCTTTCTTT
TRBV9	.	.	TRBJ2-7	CASSSDGYSYEQYF	TGTGCCAGCAGCTCGGATGGCTACTCCTACGAGCAGTACTTC
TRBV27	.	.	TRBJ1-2	CASSFGANYGYTF	TGTGCCAGCAGTTTTGGTGCTAACTATGGCTACACCTTC
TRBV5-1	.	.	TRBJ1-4	CASTRGAANEKLFF	TGCGCCAGCACCCGTGGGGCGGCTAATGAAAAACTGTTTTTT
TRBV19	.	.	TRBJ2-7	CASSIQGPYEQYF	TGTGCCAGTAGTATCCAGGGTCCCTACGAGCAGTACTTC
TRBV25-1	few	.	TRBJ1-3	CASSESGPGNTIYF	TGTGCCAGCAGTGAATCAGGTCCTGGAAACACCATATATTTT
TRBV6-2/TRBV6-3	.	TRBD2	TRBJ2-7	CASSYASGGAYEQYF	TGTGCCAGCAGTTACGCTAGCGGGGGAGCCTACGAGCAGTACTTC
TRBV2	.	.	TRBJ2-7	CASTPLGTAGEQYF	TGTGCCAGCACCCCGTTAGGCACAGCGGGCGAGCAGTACTTC
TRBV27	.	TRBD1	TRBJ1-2	CASSFRGQGYTF	TGTGCCAGCAGTTTTAGGGGGCAAGGCTACACCTTC
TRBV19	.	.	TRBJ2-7	CASSPYGTPGTYEQYF	TGTGCCAGTAGTCCCTATGGGACGCCCGGGACCTACGAGCAGTACTTC
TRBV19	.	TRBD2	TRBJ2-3	CASSPGLAGGSTDTQYF	TGTGCCAGTAGTCCCGGACTAGCGGGGGGGAGCACAGATACGCAGTATTTT
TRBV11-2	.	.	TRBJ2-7	CASSLEGRVGSYEQYF	TGTGCCAGCAGCTTAGAGGGCAGGGTTGGCTCCTACGAGCAGTACTTC
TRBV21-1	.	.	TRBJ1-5	CASSIYQPQHF	TGTGCCAGCAGCATCTATCAGCCCCAGCATTTT
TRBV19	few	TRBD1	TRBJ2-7	CASSTPGQGRHEQYF	TGTGCCAGTAGTACCCCGGGACAGGGGCGCCACGAGCAGTACTTC
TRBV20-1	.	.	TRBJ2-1	CSASDGAGYNEQFF	TGCAGTGCTAGTGATGGAGCGGGTTACAATGAGCAGTTCTTC
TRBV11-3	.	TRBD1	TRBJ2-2	CASSLGPTGGTFGELFF	TGTGCCAGCAGCTTAGGACCGACAGGGGGCACTTTCGGGGAGCTGTTTTTT
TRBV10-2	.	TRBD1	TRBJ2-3	CASRGTGGPADTQYF	TGCGCCAGCCGGGGAACAGGGGGCCCCGCAGATACGCAGTATTTT
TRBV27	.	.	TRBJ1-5	CASSSGYQPQHF	TGTGCCAGCAGTTCTGGGTATCAGCCCCAGCATTTT
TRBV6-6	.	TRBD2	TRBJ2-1	CASLGTSGRNEQFF	TGTGCCAGCCTGGGCACTAGCGGCAGAAATGAGCAGTTCTTC
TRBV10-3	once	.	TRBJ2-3	CAISVHGSTDTQYF	TGTGCCATCAGTGTTCATGGGAGCACAGATACGCAGTATTTT
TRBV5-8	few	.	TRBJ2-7	CASSPGDYEQYF	TGTGCCAGCAGCCCCGGTGACTACGAGCAGTACTTC
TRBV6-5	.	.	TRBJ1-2	CASIQQGRNYGYTF	TGTGCCAGCATCCAACAGGGAAGAAACTATGGCTACACCTTC
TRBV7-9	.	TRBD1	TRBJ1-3	CASSSQGDSGNTIYF	TGTGCCAGCAGCTCTCAGGGGGACTCTGGAAACACCATATATTTT
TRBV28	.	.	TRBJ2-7	CASSHIYGDSAYEQYF	TGTGCCAGCAGTCATATCTACGGGGATTCCGCCTACGAGCAGTACTTC
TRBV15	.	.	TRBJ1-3	CATSRNTASSGNTIYF	TGTGCCACCAGCAGGAATACAGCGAGCTCTGGAAACACCATATATTTT
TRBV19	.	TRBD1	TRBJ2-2	CASSPRQGNTGELFF	TGTGCCAGTAGTCCCCGACAGGGTAACACCGGGGAGCTGTTTTTT
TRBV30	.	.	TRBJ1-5	CAWSRGDEQPQHF	TGTGCCTGGAGCAGGGGAGACGAACAGCCCCAGCATTTT
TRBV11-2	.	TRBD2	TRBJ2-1	CASSRGLAGRRDEQFF	TGTGCCAGCAGCCGGGGACTAGCGGGGCGCAGGGATGAGCAGTTCTTC
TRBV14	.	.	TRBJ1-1	CASSWDGFEAFF	TGTGCCAGCAGCTGGGACGGCTTTGAAGCTTTCTTT
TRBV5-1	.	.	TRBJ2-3	CASSGGYTDTQYF	TGCGCCAGCAGTGGGGGATACACAGATACGCAGTATTTT
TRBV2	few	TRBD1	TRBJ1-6	CASSGTDNSPLHF	TGTGCCAGCAGCGGGACAGATAATTCACCCCTCCACTTT
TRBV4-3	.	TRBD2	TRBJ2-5	CASSQGGGGPGYLGTQYF	TGCGCCAGCAGCCAAGGAGGCGGGGGGCCCGGTTACTTAGGGACCCAGTACTTC
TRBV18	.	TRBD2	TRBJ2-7	CASSPRTGGRFGEQYF	TGTGCCAGCTCACCACGTACTGGCGGGAGGTTTGGCGAGCAGTACTTC
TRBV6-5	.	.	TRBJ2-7	CASSMGGPPYEQYF	TGTGCCAGCAGCATGGGGGGCCCCCCCTACGAGCAGTACTTC
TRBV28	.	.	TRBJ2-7	CASIPTGTPYEQYF	TGTGCCAGCATCCCCACAGGTACCCCCTACGAGCAGTACTTC
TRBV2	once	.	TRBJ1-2	CASRGQRLYGYTF	TGTGCCAGCAGAGGACAGCGCCTTTATGGCTACACCTTC
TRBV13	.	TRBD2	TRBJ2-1	CASSSTSGDPGEQFF	TGTGCCAGCAGTTCGACTAGCGGGGACCCTGGGGAGCAGTTCTTC
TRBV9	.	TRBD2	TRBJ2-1	CASSVGSGTYNEQFF	TGTGCCAGCAGCGTAGGTAGCGGGACCTACAATGAGCAGTTCTTC
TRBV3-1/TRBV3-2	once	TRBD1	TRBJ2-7	CASSKTGALYEQYF	TGTGCCAGCAGCAAGACAGGGGCCCTTTACGAGCAGTACTTC
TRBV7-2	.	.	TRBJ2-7	CASSLRTRGSYEQYF	TGTGCCAGCAGCCTCCGGACCCGGGGGAGCTACGAGCAGTACTTC
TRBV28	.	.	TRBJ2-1	CASSLVHLSSYNEQFF	TGTGCCAGCAGTTTGGTACACCTCTCCTCCTACAATGAGCAGTTCTTC
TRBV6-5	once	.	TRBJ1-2	CASSYSASHGYTF	TGTGCCAGCAGTTACTCGGCTTCCCATGGCTACACCTTC
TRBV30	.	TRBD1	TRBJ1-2	CAWSVVYLGTALNYGYTF	TGTGCCTGGAGTGTAGTGTACCTGGGGACAGCCTTAAACTATGGCTACACCTTC
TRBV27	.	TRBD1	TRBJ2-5	CASRRQGSETQYF	TGTGCCAGCAGACGACAGGGGAGCGAGACCCAGTACTTC
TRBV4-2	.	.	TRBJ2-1	CASTPGYSSYNEQFF	TGTGCCAGCACGCCTGGCTACAGCTCCTACAATGAGCAGTTCTTC
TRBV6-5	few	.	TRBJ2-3	CASSYVGGRTDTQYF	TGTGCCAGCAGTTACGTCGGAGGGAGAACAGATACGCAGTATTTT
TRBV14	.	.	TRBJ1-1	CASSRHGAAGNTEAFF	TGTGCCAGCAGCCGCCATGGGGCAGCTGGGAACACTGAAGCTTTCTTT
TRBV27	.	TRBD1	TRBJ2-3	CASSPGTGIDTQYF	TGTGCCAGCAGCCCTGGGACAGGAATAGATACGCAGTATTTT
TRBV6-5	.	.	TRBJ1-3	CASSYASTGNTIYF	TGTGCCAGCAGTTACGCGTCAACTGGAAACACCATATATTTT